This entry lists 31 T cell receptor beta chains sequenced from one sample in a study of blood T cell repertoires in COVID-19. Clones were read by immunoSEQ multiplex PCR, and TCRdb kept only the in-frame ones, dropping some. The table lists 52,000 or so clones, 86% of them singletons. Sequenced material: peripheral blood. The receptors were gathered from a man at least 80 years old with acute or convalescent COVID-19.

This rearrangement joins TRBV3-1 (or the pseudogene TRBV3-2) to TRBJ1-1, with 9 bases aligning to TRBD1. CDR3 length: 15 amino acids. The germline V gene encodes CDR1 LGHDT and CDR2 YNNKEL (reference sequence). V lost 4 bases and J lost 4; bases outside the gene matches: 7. The CDR3, as DNA: TGTGCCAGCAGCCCAACTTCGACAGGGGGCACTGAAGCTTTCTTT. It specifies CASSPTSTGGTEAFF.

The chain couples TRBV3-1 (or the pseudogene TRBV3-2) to TRBJ1-2; D perhaps matches TRBD1 (6 bases). The CDR3 is 15 amino acids. V was shortened by 3 bases and J by 1 base, with 12 bases between the two germline ends. In germline, CDR1 is LGHDT, CDR2 YNNKEL (reference sequence). The CDR3 loop reads CASSHNRVGNYGYTF. CDR3 DNA: TGTGCCAGCAGCCATAACAGGGTGGGTAACTATGGCTACACCTTC.

This CDR3 reads CSVEGRGLGGNTIYF. In DNA, the CDR3 is TGCAGCGTTGAAGGACGGGGTTTGGGTGGAAACACCATATATTTT. This chain joins TRBV29-1 and TRBJ1-3; D is undetermined. The CDR3 spans 15 residues. Germline V gives CDR1 SQVTM, CDR2 ANQGSEA. V was trimmed by 1 base and J by 3 bases, leaving 13 bases between them.

V gene TRBV9 combines with J gene TRBJ2-7; TRBD1 matches at 7 bases. Trimming took 6 bases from V and 3 from J; bases not matched to a gene: 6. The CDR3 loop spans 13 amino acids. Germline CDR1 SGDLS, CDR2 YYNGEE. The CDR3 DNA reads as TGTGCCAGCATGGACAGGTTCGGCTACGAGCAGTACTTC. Protein product: CASMDRFGYEQYF.

This chain uses TRBV19 with TRBJ1-2, with TRBD1 identical over 8 bases. Germline loops: CDR1 LNHDA, CDR2 SQIVND (reference sequence). This CDR3 spans 14 amino acids. With 5 bases clipped from V and 3 bases from J, the junction kept 5 bases outside the gene matches. The DNA of the CDR3 is TGTGCCAGTAGTGTGACAGGGGCTGACTATGGCTACACCTTC. Residues: CASSVTGADYGYTF.

The chain employs TRBV10-3 and TRBJ2-7; 8 positions match TRBD1. The trim removed 6 bases at V and 0 bases at J, leaving 7 bases unmatched. The CDR3 is made up of 15 amino acids. Looked up from germline, CDR1 is ENHRY and CDR2 is SYGVKD. CDR3 sequence (DNA): TGTGCCATCAGACAGGGGGGAAGGATCTCCTACGAGCAGTACTTC. Translating it yields CAIRQGGRISYEQYF.

This clone has more than one count but fewer than ten. The chain combines TRBV2 with TRBJ2-7, with D perhaps TRBD1 (5 bases). Germline V gene lookup returns CDR1 SNHLY and CDR2 FYNNEI. The CDR3 is 13 amino acids. The germline V and J ends were trimmed by 5 bases and 6 bases, with 14 bases remaining between them. Here the CDR3 reads CASSTLGAREQYF. The CDR3 coding sequence is TGTGCCAGCAGTACCCTAGGGGCCCGCGAGCAGTACTTC.

A few counts support this clone. The CDR3 DNA reads TGCGCCAGCAGCTTGACGCTAGCGGGGGGACCTTACAATGAGCAGTTCTTC. Translated, it gives CASSLTLAGGPYNEQFF. V usage is TRBV5-1 and J usage is TRBJ2-1; 11 bases are a match to TRBD2. Per germline, CDR1 SGHRS and CDR2 YFSETQ. V gave up 1 base and J gave up 4 bases; unmatched junction bases: 7. This CDR3 region has 17 residues.

The count of this clone is one. The J gene is TRBJ2-1, the V gene TRBV7-2; 8 bases map to TRBD2. The CDR3 sequence is 15 residues long. The J segment lost 9 bases and the V segment lost 0 bases, leaving 7 bases of the junction unmatched. Germline V gene data show CDR1 as SGHTA and CDR2 as FQGNSA. CDR3 residues: CASSLAGLAGGEQFF. The CDR3 DNA follows: TGTGCCAGCAGCTTAGCAGGCCTAGCGGGCGGTGAGCAGTTCTTC.

The V gene is TRBV27, the J gene TRBJ1-6, with a tentative D call TRBD1 (6 bases). V lost 5 bases, J lost 9 bases, and 17 bases lay in between. Looked up from germline, CDR1 is MNHEY and CDR2 is SMNVEV (reference sequence). CDR3 length: 15 amino acids. CDR3 sequence reads: CASSPHRVSGSPLHF. The CDR3 nucleotides read TGTGCCAGCAGTCCCCACAGGGTGTCCGGTTCACCCCTCCACTTT.

The chain is built from TRBV19 and TRBJ1-2; 10 bases map to TRBD1. The CDR3 is made up of 15 amino acids. V gave up 0 bases and J gave up 8 bases; unmatched junction bases: 6. Germline CDR1 is LNHDA and CDR2 is SQIVND (reference sequence). CDR3 protein: CASSIDPDRGTGYTF. As DNA, the CDR3 is TGTGCCAGTAGTATAGATCCGGACAGGGGGACGGGCTACACCTTC.

V is TRBV19 and J is TRBJ2-7; 7 positions match TRBD1. Germline CDR1 is LNHDA and CDR2 is SQIVND (reference sequence). J gave up 1 base and V 7 bases, and 4 bases lay outside the gene matches. The CDR3 consists of 13 residues. The CDR3 coding sequence is TGTGCCAGTAAATGGACAGGATCCTACGAGCAGTACTTC. It codes for CASKWTGSYEQYF.

The chain employs TRBV19 and TRBJ2-5; TRBD2 might be the D (5 bases). The germline V and J ends were trimmed by 3 bases and 4 bases, with 18 bases remaining between them. Germline V lookup: CDR1 LNHDA, CDR2 SQIVND (reference sequence). The CDR3 is 16 amino acids. CDR3 DNA sequence: TGTGCCAGTAGTATTTTGGGCTTCGGGGTGCGAGAGACCCAGTACTTC. It yields the protein CASSILGFGVRETQYF.

The V gene is TRBV5-4, the J gene TRBJ1-2; 9 bases line up with TRBD1. Trimming took 1 base from V and 4 from J; bases not matched to a gene: 5. This CDR3 has 15 amino acids. Per the germline V gene, CDR1 is SGHNT and CDR2 is YYREEE (reference sequence). The CDR3 here is CASSLSGTGSYGYTF. The CDR3 DNA reads TGTGCCAGCAGCTTGTCGGGGACAGGGAGCTATGGCTACACCTTC.

The gene calls are TRBV29-1 and TRBJ1-1; D not certain. CDR1 is SQVTM, CDR2 ANQGSEA, per germline. Trimming shortened V by 5 bases and J by 1 base, and 8 bases separated the two germline ends. There are 12 residues in the CDR3. CDR3 in amino acids: CSVKTSNTEAFF. DNA of the CDR3: TGCAGCGTTAAAACTTCGAACACTGAAGCTTTCTTT.

The chain has TRBV5-1 and TRBJ2-7, with TRBD2 matching over 8 bases. The CDR3 consists of 16 residues. After removal of 5 bases from V and 3 bases from J, the junction contained 13 bases not matched to a gene. Germline V gene lookup returns CDR1 SGHRS and CDR2 YFSETQ. CDR3 DNA: TGCGCCAGCAGTCCAGTGTTGGGCGGGGGGTTCTACGAGCAGTACTTC. Its translation: CASSPVLGGGFYEQYF. Full variable domain (rest looked up from reference TRBV5-1 and TRBJ2-7): KAGVTQTPRYLIKTRGQQVTLSCSPISGHRSVSWYQQTPGQGLQFLFEYFSETQRNKGNFPGRFSGRQFSNSRSEMNVSTLELGDSALYLCASSPVLGGGFYEQYFGPGTRLTVT.

This clone appeared once. The chain recombines TRBV6-6 with TRBJ1-1; TRBD1 aligns across 8 bases. Unmatched junction bases numbered 13, after V lost 5 bases and J lost 2 bases. The length of the CDR3 is 17 residues. CDR1 and CDR2 from the germline V gene are MNHNY and SVGAGI (reference sequence). The CDR3 DNA follows: TGTGCCAGCAGTCGCCTTATCGACAGGGGAGTAAACACTGAAGCTTTCTTT. This encodes CASSRLIDRGVNTEAFF.

The rearrangement joins TRBV29-1 to TRBJ2-7; TRBD1 aligns across 7 bases. V gave up 2 bases and J gave up 3 bases; unmatched junction bases: 7. This CDR3 spans 14 amino acids. Looked up from germline, CDR1 is SQVTM and CDR2 is ANQGSEA. The CDR3 coding sequence is TGCAGCGTTGAATTTATGGACAGGAACTACGAGCAGTACTTC. It codes for CSVEFMDRNYEQYF.

V usage is TRBV7-3 and J usage is TRBJ2-3; D may be TRBD2 (5 bases). CDR1 is SGHTA and CDR2 is FQGTGA in the germline V gene. The CDR3 sequence is 14 residues long. The V gene lost 1 base and the J gene lost 4 bases, with 9 bases spanning the gap. This chain's CDR3 is CASSLIPSPDTQYF. CDR3 coding DNA: TGTGCCAGCAGCTTAATTCCTAGCCCAGATACGCAGTATTTT.

The chain is built from TRBV7-2 and TRBJ1-1, with TRBD1 matching 8 bases. CDR3 size: 16 residues. CDR1 and CDR2 from the germline V gene are SGHTA and FQGNSA. V lost 5 bases and J lost 0; bases outside the gene matches: 8. The CDR3 region has the DNA TGTGCCAGCAGCCCCTGGACAGGGACCATGAACACTGAAGCTTTCTTT. Protein product: CASSPWTGTMNTEAFF.

A single count supports this clone. This chain connects TRBV11-3 to TRBJ2-5, with D tentatively TRBD2 (5 bases). Trimming took 1 base from V and 5 from J, leaving 11 bases between them. This CDR3 has 14 amino acids. Germline CDR1 and CDR2: SGHNT and YENEEA. CDR3 in DNA: TGTGCCAGCAGCTTAGGGAATAGAGGGGAGACCCAGTACTTC. Translation gives CASSLGNRGETQYF.

This chain joins TRBV5-1 and TRBJ2-7; 11 nucleotides match TRBD1. Germline V gene lookup returns CDR1 SGHRS and CDR2 YFSETQ. V lost 4 bases, J lost 4 bases, and 10 bases stayed unmatched. The length of the CDR3 is 16 residues. The CDR3 region is CASSGLPGQGGYEQYF. Here the CDR3 DNA reads TGCGCCAGCAGCGGACTCCCGGGACAGGGGGGGTACGAGCAGTACTTC.

The chain recombines TRBV6-1 with TRBJ1-1; D is unresolved. This CDR3 has 14 amino acids. Germline V gives CDR1 MNHNS, CDR2 SASEGT. V was cut by 3 bases and J by 4 bases, with 12 bases left in between. The CDR3 is CASSEGRNPTEAFF. In nucleotides, the CDR3 is TGTGCCAGCAGTGAGGGCCGTAACCCCACTGAAGCTTTCTTT.

In its sample, this clone was seen once. The chain uses TRBV6-5 and TRBJ2-3; 10 bases line up with TRBD2. CDR3 length: 16 residues. Germline V lookup: CDR1 MNHEY, CDR2 SVGAGI. V was pared by 1 base and J by 3 bases, with 4 bases of the junction left unmatched. The CDR3 is CASSYLGSGGTDTQYF. CDR3 nucleotides: TGTGCCAGCAGTTACTTGGGTAGCGGGGGGACAGATACGCAGTATTTT.

This rearrangement joins TRBV7-2 to TRBJ2-5, with a possible D match to TRBD2 (7 bases). From germline, CDR1 is SGHTA and CDR2 FQGNSA. V lost 2 bases, J lost 4 bases, and 11 bases lay in between. This CDR3 spans 14 amino acids. This chain's CDR3 is CASSLQGRGETQYF. The CDR3 DNA reads TGTGCCAGCAGCTTACAGGGGAGGGGAGAGACCCAGTACTTC.

The chain joins TRBV3-1 (or the pseudogene TRBV3-2) to TRBJ2-7; weak D call: TRBD1 (6 bases). In germline, CDR1 is LGHDT, CDR2 YNNKEL (reference sequence). The CDR3 runs to 18 residues. Trimming stripped 2 bases from V and 5 bases from J, with 25 bases between. The CDR3 DNA reads as TGTGCCAGCAGCCAAAAATTCGCCGGGGCAGGGGAACTGGACGAGCAGTACTTC. Translated, it gives CASSQKFAGAGELDEQYF.

This chain connects TRBV7-3 to TRBJ1-1; D unresolved. This CDR3 has 13 amino acids. Trimming took off 4 bases at V and 2 bases at J, with 8 bases between the two ends. Per germline, CDR1 SGHTA and CDR2 FQGTGA. CDR3 sequence reads: CASSYGVNTEAFF. DNA of the CDR3: TGTGCCAGCAGCTACGGGGTAAACACTGAAGCTTTCTTT.

The V call is TRBV12-3 or TRBV12-4, the J call TRBJ2-7; tentatively, D is TRBD2 (5 bases). The CDR3 spans 11 residues. V was pared by 5 bases and J by 7 bases, with 9 bases between. The CDR3 sequence is CASSPSGEQYF. The DNA for the CDR3 is TGTGCCAGCAGTCCGTCGGGAGAGCAGTACTTC.

This chain links TRBV6-1 with TRBJ2-7, with D unresolved. There are 15 residues in the CDR3. CDR1 is MNHNS and CDR2 is SASEGT in the germline V gene. Trimming left V 0 bases short and J 2 bases short, with 11 bases between. The CDR3 DNA is TGTGCCAGCAGTGAAGCCAGATTCCCCCCCTACGAGCAGTACTTC. Its protein is CASSEARFPPYEQYF.

The chain joins TRBV24-1 to TRBJ2-3; 15 nucleotides agree with TRBD2. V was pared by 5 bases and J by 0 bases, with 11 bases of the junction left unmatched. The CDR3 spans 20 residues. In germline, CDR1 is KGHDR, CDR2 SFDVKD. CDR3: CATSGRAGLAGGTSTDTQYF. CDR3 nucleotides: TGTGCCACCAGTGGCCGAGCGGGACTAGCGGGGGGCACTAGCACAGATACGCAGTATTTT.

This sequence joins TRBV19 and TRBJ1-5; 7 positions match TRBD1. The CDR3 consists of 16 residues. Germline CDR1 reads LNHDA; CDR2 reads SQIVND (reference sequence). Trimming cost V 4 bases and J 0 bases; bases outside gene matches: 6. CDR3 sequence: CASSRQGADSNQPQHF. The CDR3 DNA follows: TGTGCCAGTAGTAGACAGGGCGCGGATAGCAATCAGCCCCAGCATTTT.